A single sample gave rise to the 20 T cell receptor beta chains below, sequenced in a study of OX40 agonist ivuxolimab in advanced cancers. Here immunoSEQ multiplex PCR was the method, and the copy in TCRdb shows in-frame clones only, minus some. The data hold roughly 60,000 clones, with around 90% observed a single time. This specimen was CD4+ or CD8+ T cells sorted from blood, taken in a trial of the OX40 agonist ivuxolimab. These receptors all stem from an adult with an advanced solid tumor such as melanoma, head and neck, liver or kidney cancer.

The chain uses TRBV2 and TRBJ2-5; 15 bases line up with TRBD2. Germline CDR1 is SNHLY and CDR2 is FYNNEI. The trim removed 7 bases at V and 4 bases at J, leaving 13 bases unmatched. This CDR3 region has 18 residues. CDR3 amino acids: CASTRTSGRAWGRETQYF. CDR3 nucleotide sequence: TGTGCCAGCACGAGGACTAGCGGGAGGGCCTGGGGTAGAGAGACCCAGTACTTC.

The chain has TRBV2 and TRBJ2-2, with 13 bases lining up with TRBD2. The germline CDR1 and CDR2 sequences are SNHLY and FYNNEI. This CDR3 comprises 15 residues. V shed 5 bases, J shed 7 bases, and the junction held 4 bases outside the gene matches. CDR3 amino acids: CASSRTSGSVGELFF. The CDR3 DNA follows: TGTGCCAGCAGTAGGACTAGCGGGAGTGTCGGGGAGCTGTTTTTT.

This clone was seen just once. CDR3 protein: CASSSTGLGQPQHF. The CDR3 nucleotides read TGTGCCAGCAGCTCGACAGGGCTGGGTCAGCCCCAGCATTTT. The chain uses TRBV7-9 and TRBJ1-5; 7 nucleotides line up with TRBD1. Germline loops: CDR1 SEHNR, CDR2 FQNEAQ (reference sequence). CDR3 length equals 14 residues. V was clipped by 4 bases and J by 6 bases; unmatched bases: 6.

In its sample, this clone was seen a few times. This chain joins TRBV7-9 and TRBJ2-3, with D perhaps TRBD2 (6 bases). The CDR3 runs 16 residues. The germline V and J ends were trimmed by 5 bases and 2 bases, with 17 bases remaining between them. CDR1 and CDR2 (germline): SEHNR, FQNEAQ (reference sequence). CDR3 coding DNA: TGTGCCAGCAGCGCGGGGACGCTAGTAGTCACAGATACGCAGTATTTT. It translates to CASSAGTLVVTDTQYF.

V is TRBV11-1 and J is TRBJ2-1; 9 nucleotides match TRBD2. Trimming at V came to 4 bases and at J to 9 bases, leaving 4 bases not matched to a gene. CDR1 is SGHAT, CDR2 FQDESV, per germline (reference sequence). The CDR3 consists of 13 residues. CDR3 amino acids: CASSWSSGTEQFF. CDR3 DNA sequence: TGTGCCAGCAGCTGGTCTAGCGGGACTGAGCAGTTCTTC.

This clone was observed a single time. The V call is TRBV7-6, the J call TRBJ2-3; 14 positions agree with TRBD2. The trim removed 2 bases at V and 3 bases at J, leaving 10 bases unmatched. CDR1 SGHVS and CDR2 FNYEAQ come from the germline V gene. CDR3 size: 19 residues. Here the CDR3 reads CASSLPAGLAGELTDTQYF. CDR3 in DNA: TGTGCCAGCAGCTTACCCGCGGGACTAGCGGGAGAATTGACAGATACGCAGTATTTT.

The rearrangement joins TRBV5-1 to TRBJ2-5; D is uncertain. The J call may be wrong; the DNA end is better matched by TRBJ2-7. From germline, CDR1 is SGHRS and CDR2 YFSETQ. The CDR3 contains 11 residues. The CDR3, as DNA: TGCGCCAGCAGCTTGAACTACGAGCAGTACTTC. This translates into CASSLNYEQYF.

The chain is built from TRBV5-1 and TRBJ1-5; 8 positions match TRBD1. The CDR3 sequence is 14 residues long. Trimming at V came to 4 bases and at J to 3 bases, leaving 3 bases not matched to a gene. Germline CDR1 is SGHRS and CDR2 is YFSETQ. CDR3 nucleotides: TGCGCCAGCAGCCCGACAGGGGCCAATCAGCCCCAGCATTTT. Its translation: CASSPTGANQPQHF.

The chain carries TRBV4-1 and TRBJ2-1, with TRBD2 as a possible D gene (6 bases). Trimming removed 0 bases at V and 7 bases at J, with 19 bases between. The CDR3 has 17 residues. The V gene's germline CDR1 is MGHRA and CDR2 YSYEKL. The CDR3 nucleotides read TGCGCCAGCAGCCAAGACGGTTCGGGAGAGTCTATTAATGAGCAGTTCTTC. Residues: CASSQDGSGESINEQFF.

The V call is TRBV7-9, the J call TRBJ2-3, with D tentatively TRBD2 (5 bases). V shed 5 bases and J shed 1 base, with 7 bases lying between them. From germline, CDR1 is SEHNR and CDR2 FQNEAQ (reference sequence). The CDR3 extends over 13 amino acids. For the CDR3, the DNA is TGTGCCAGCAGCCCGAGGGGCACAGATACGCAGTATTTT. This codes for CASSPRGTDTQYF.

This rearrangement joins TRBV9 to TRBJ2-1; perhaps TRBD1 as D (6 bases). V was trimmed by 4 bases and J by 4 bases, leaving 9 bases between them. The germline V gene encodes CDR1 SGDLS and CDR2 YYNGEE. The CDR3 spans 13 residues. The CDR3 region is CASSPGQYNEQFF. CDR3 nucleotide sequence: TGTGCCAGCAGCCCAGGACAGTACAATGAGCAGTTCTTC.

This chain joins TRBV11-2 and TRBJ2-1, with D tentatively TRBD2 (6 bases). The CDR3 is made up of 11 amino acids. V lost 5 bases and J lost 12, with 11 bases in between. Germline V gives CDR1 SGHAT, CDR2 FQNNGV. DNA of the CDR3: TGTGCCAGCAGCCGCGGAGGGCGGCAGTTCTTC. Translated, it gives CASSRGGRQFF.

The genes are TRBV4-1 and TRBJ2-7; TRBD1 matches at 7 bases. V lost 4 bases to trimming and J lost 2 bases; unmatched junction nucleotides: 5. Germline lookup yields CDR1 MGHRA and CDR2 YSYEKL. CDR3 length equals 14 residues. The CDR3, as DNA: TGCGCCAGCAGCCCACAGGGGACCACCTACGAGCAGTACTTC. Translating gives CASSPQGTTYEQYF.

The chain employs TRBV4-1 and TRBJ2-1; D is unclear. The germline V gene encodes CDR1 MGHRA and CDR2 YSYEKL. Trimming left V 2 bases short and J 0 bases short, with 23 bases between. The CDR3 runs to 20 residues. The CDR3 reads CASSQPESSQNPGSYNEQFF. DNA for the CDR3: TGCGCCAGCAGCCAACCCGAATCTTCGCAAAACCCAGGCTCCTACAATGAGCAGTTCTTC.

The chain recombines TRBV6-6 with TRBJ2-1; TRBD2 might be the D (6 bases). Germline CDR1 is MNHNY and CDR2 is SVGAGI (reference sequence). V was clipped by 2 bases and J by 6 bases, with 14 bases between them. The CDR3 length is 15 residues. CDR3 residues: CASSYTPGTVNEQFF. In nucleotides, the CDR3 is TGTGCCAGCAGTTACACCCCCGGGACTGTCAATGAGCAGTTCTTC.

The chain has TRBV25-1 and TRBJ1-2; 9 nucleotides agree with TRBD1. This CDR3 spans 15 amino acids. V gave up 4 bases and J gave up 4 bases; unmatched junction bases: 7. In germline, CDR1 is MGHDK, CDR2 SYGVNS. The chain's CDR3 is CASSAPGQGRYGYTF. The DNA of the CDR3 is TGTGCCAGCAGTGCACCGGGACAGGGACGCTATGGCTACACCTTC.

This rearrangement joins TRBV7-8 to TRBJ2-2; no definite D call. The CDR3 contains 13 residues. CDR1 is SGHVS and CDR2 is FQNEAQ in the germline V gene. Trimming stripped 3 bases from V and 5 bases from J, with 7 bases between. The CDR3 nucleotides read TGTGCCAGCAGCTTGCTTCGGACCGGGGAGCTGTTTTTT. It yields the protein CASSLLRTGELFF. Full variable domain (remainder filled in from reference TRBV7-8 and TRBJ2-2): GAGVSQSPRYKVAKRGQDVALRCDPISGHVSLFWYQQALGQGPEFLTYFQNEAQLDKSGLPSDRFFAERPEGSVSTLKIQRTQQEDSAVYLCASSLLRTGELFFGEGSRLTVL.

The J gene is TRBJ2-1, the V gene TRBV27; unclear D gene. Germline V gene sequence: CDR1 MNHEY, CDR2 SMNVEV (reference sequence). Trimming stripped 6 bases from V and 0 bases from J, with 6 bases between. This CDR3 contains 13 residues. The CDR3 DNA sequence: TGTGCCAGCAGGCGGAGCTCCTACAATGAGCAGTTCTTC. Translating it yields CASRRSSYNEQFF.

The chain carries TRBV6-6 and TRBJ1-1; D perhaps matches TRBD1 (5 bases). V was shortened by 6 bases and J by 0 bases, with 14 bases between the two germline ends. The CDR3 runs 15 residues. Germline V gene sequence: CDR1 MNHNY, CDR2 SVGAGI (reference sequence). The DNA of the CDR3 is TGTGCCAGCAGCTCTATCGGGACGGTGAACACTGAAGCTTTCTTT. Its protein is CASSSIGTVNTEAFF.

The chain is built from TRBV5-4 and TRBJ2-7; D is uncertain. CDR3 size: 14 residues. With 0 bases removed from V and 3 bases from J, the gap between germline ends came to 10 bases. Looked up from germline, CDR1 is SGHNT and CDR2 is YYREEE (reference sequence). CDR3 residues: CASSLAPGYYEQYF. CDR3 DNA sequence: TGTGCCAGCAGCTTGGCGCCGGGTTACTACGAGCAGTACTTC.